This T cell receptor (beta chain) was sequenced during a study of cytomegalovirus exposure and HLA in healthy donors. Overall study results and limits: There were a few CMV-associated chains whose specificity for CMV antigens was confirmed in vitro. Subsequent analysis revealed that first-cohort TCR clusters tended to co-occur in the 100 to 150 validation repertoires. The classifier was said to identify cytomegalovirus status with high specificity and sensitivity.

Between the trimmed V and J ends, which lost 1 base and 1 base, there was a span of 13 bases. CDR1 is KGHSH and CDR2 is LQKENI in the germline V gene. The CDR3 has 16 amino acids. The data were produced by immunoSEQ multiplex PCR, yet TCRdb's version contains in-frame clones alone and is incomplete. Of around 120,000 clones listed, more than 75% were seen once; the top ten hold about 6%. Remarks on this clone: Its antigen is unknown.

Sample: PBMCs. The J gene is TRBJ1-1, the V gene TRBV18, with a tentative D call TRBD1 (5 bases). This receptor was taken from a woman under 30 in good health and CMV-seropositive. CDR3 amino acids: CASSPRRQKSNTEAFF. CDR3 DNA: TGTGCCAGCTCACCACGTCGACAGAAATCGAACACTGAAGCTTTCTTT.